A few counts support the clone carrying this T cell receptor (beta chain). What it recognizes is unknown. Treatment specified: oral pan-JAK inhibitor, 5-10 mg twice daily. Cell sorting on a FACSAria was used to separate CD4+ and CD8+ T cells from the PBMCs. The trim removed 6 bases at V and 2 bases at J, leaving 2 bases unmatched. Germline lookup yields CDR1 MNHEY and CDR2 SVGAGI. The CDR3 covers 13 residues. This entry comes from a study of CD8+ T cells in alopecia areata. Notes on the study in general: Since there was just one nonresponder, nobody can yet say how baseline CD8+ expansion ties to response.

Once RNA had been extracted, it was reverse transcribed into cDNA to act as the sequencing template. Measured with immunoSEQ multiplex PCR; TCRdb has only the in-frame clones, and not every one. The sample consists of roughly 280,000 clones, roughly 63% of them appearing once. The sample was CD4+ T cells sorted from blood, taken between weeks 51 and 54, from a patient treated with tofacitinib. The clonotype was recovered from a human donor with alopecia areata. The chain joins TRBV6-5 to TRBJ2-5; 8 nucleotides match TRBD2. Here the CDR3 reads CASRSGGQETQYF. The CDR3 DNA follows: TGTGCCAGCAGGAGCGGGGGACAAGAGACCCAGTACTTC.